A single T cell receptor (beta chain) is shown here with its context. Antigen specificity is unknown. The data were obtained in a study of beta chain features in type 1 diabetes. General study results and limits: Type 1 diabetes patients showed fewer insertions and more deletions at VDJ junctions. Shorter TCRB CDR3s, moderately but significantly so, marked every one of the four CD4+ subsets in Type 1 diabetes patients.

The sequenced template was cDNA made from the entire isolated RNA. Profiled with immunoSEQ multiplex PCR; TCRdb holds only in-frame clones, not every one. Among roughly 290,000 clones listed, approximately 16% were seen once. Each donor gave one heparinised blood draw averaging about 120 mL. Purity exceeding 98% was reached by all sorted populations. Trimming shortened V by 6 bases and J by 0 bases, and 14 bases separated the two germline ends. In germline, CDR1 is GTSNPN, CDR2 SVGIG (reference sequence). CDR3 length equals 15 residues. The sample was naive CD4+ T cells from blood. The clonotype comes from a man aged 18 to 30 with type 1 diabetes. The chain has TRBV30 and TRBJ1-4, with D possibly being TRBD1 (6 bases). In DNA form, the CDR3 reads TGTGCCTGCTCTCCGGGACACACAACTAATGAAAAACTGTTTTTT. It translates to CACSPGHTTNEKLFF.